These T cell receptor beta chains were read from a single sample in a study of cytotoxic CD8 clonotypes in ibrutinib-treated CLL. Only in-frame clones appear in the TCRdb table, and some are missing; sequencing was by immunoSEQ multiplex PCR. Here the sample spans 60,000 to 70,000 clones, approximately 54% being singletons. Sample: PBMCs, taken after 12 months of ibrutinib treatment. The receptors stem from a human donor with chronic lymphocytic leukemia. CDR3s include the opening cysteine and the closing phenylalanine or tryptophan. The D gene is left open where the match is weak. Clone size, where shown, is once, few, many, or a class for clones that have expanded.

TGTGCCAGCAGCTTAGACCCAGGCCTCAATGAGCAGTTCTTC,CASSLDPGLNEQFF,few,-,TRBV7-2,TRBJ2-1
TGTGCCAGCAACACGGGACAGGTAGCCAAAAACATTCAGTACTTC,CASNTGQVAKNIQYF,-,TRBD1,TRBV6-1,TRBJ2-4
TGTGCCACTGGACAGCTTAATTCACCCCTCCACTTT,CATGQLNSPLHF,-,-,TRBV19,TRBJ1-6
TGCGCCAGCAGCCCGACAGGGGGGGAATCGGTTTATGAGCAGTTCTTC,CASSPTGGESVYEQFF,-,TRBD1,TRBV4-3,TRBJ2-1
TGTGCCAGCTCACCATGGTTGGGAATCTTAGAGACCCAGTACTTC,CASSPWLGILETQYF,once,-,TRBV18,TRBJ2-5
TGTGCCATCAAAAATCCGATGTCGAGAACTTCCCTGGGGGGGGATACGCAGTATTTT,CAIKNPMSRTSLGGDTQYF,-,TRBD2,TRBV10-3,TRBJ2-3
TGTGCCAGCAGGGTACGGTCCTACAATGAGCAGTTCTTC,CASRVRSYNEQFF,-,-,TRBV21-1,TRBJ2-1
TGCAGCGTTTCCGGCCGGACAACGATCTACAATGAGCAGTTCTTC,CSVSGRTTIYNEQFF,-,-,TRBV29-1,TRBJ2-1
TGCGCCAGCAGCTTGGCTATGGGGGGTGGAACTAATGAAAAACTGTTTTTT,CASSLAMGGGTNEKLFF,-,-,TRBV5-1,TRBJ1-4
TGTGCCAGCAGCGTCCGGGACAGGGCCCTGGTCGGGGAGCTGTTTTTT,CASSVRDRALVGELFF,-,TRBD1,TRBV9,TRBJ2-2
TGTGCCAGCAGATCCTCCCGCTCCTACGAGCAGTACTTC,CASRSSRSYEQYF,-,-,TRBV11-2,TRBJ2-7
TGTGCCAGCTCGCAGGGGGCTAACACTGAAGCTTTCTTT,CASSQGANTEAFF,-,TRBD1,TRBV18,TRBJ1-1
TGTGCCAGTAGTCCGCCCAGGGGGCGTCGGGGCTACACCTTC,CASSPPRGRRGYTF,-,TRBD1,TRBV19,TRBJ1-2
TGCGCCAGCAGCTGGACAGGGATCTCTGGAAACACCATATATTTT,CASSWTGISGNTIYF,-,TRBD1,TRBV5-1,TRBJ1-3
TGTGCCAGCAGGAGGGGGCGGGGGGACACAGATACGCAGTATTTT,CASRRGRGDTDTQYF,-,-,TRBV28,TRBJ2-3
TGTGCCAGCAGAGGGACAGCGAGGAACACTGAAGCTTTCTTT,CASRGTARNTEAFF,-,TRBD1,TRBV6-1,TRBJ1-1
TGTGCCAGTAGTGCCGCCCCCTATTACGAGCAGTACTTC,CASSAAPYYEQYF,-,-,TRBV19,TRBJ2-7
TGTGCCAGTAGTCCTAGACAGTACAATGAGCAGTTCTTC,CASSPRQYNEQFF,many,-,TRBV19,TRBJ2-1
TGTGCCAGCAGCTTAGTGGGCAGGGGGCTTAGCAATCAGCCCCAGCATTTT,CASSLVGRGLSNQPQHF,few,TRBD1,TRBV7-8,TRBJ1-5
TGTGCCAGCAGTTACTCGATAGCCGCCTCGGAGACCCAGTACTTC,CASSYSIAASETQYF,-,-,TRBV6-5,TRBJ2-5
TGTGCCAGCAGCTTAGTAGCTCTAGGGAGGGAGACCCAGTACTTC,CASSLVALGRETQYF,-,-,TRBV7-2,TRBJ2-5
TGTGCCAGCAGTAGAGCCCCGGGACCCTCTGGAAACACCATATATTTT,CASSRAPGPSGNTIYF,few,-,TRBV2,TRBJ1-3
TGTGCCAGCTCCCCCCAAGGGACGACTAGCACAGATACGCAGTATTTT,CASSPQGTTSTDTQYF,few,-,TRBV18,TRBJ2-3
TGTGCCATCAGTGTCCAGGCGGGGGGGGAGCTGTTTTTT,CAISVQAGGELFF,-,-,TRBV10-3,TRBJ2-2
TGCGCCAGCAGCTTGCAGGGGGACCCTAAATTGCAGGGAAACTCCTACGAGCAGTACTTC,CASSLQGDPKLQGNSYEQYF,few,TRBD1,TRBV5-1,TRBJ2-7
TGTGCCAGCAGCCCGTGGCGAGGGAGCACTGGGGCCAACGTCCTGACTTTC,CASSPWRGSTGANVLTF,few,-,TRBV7-2,TRBJ2-6